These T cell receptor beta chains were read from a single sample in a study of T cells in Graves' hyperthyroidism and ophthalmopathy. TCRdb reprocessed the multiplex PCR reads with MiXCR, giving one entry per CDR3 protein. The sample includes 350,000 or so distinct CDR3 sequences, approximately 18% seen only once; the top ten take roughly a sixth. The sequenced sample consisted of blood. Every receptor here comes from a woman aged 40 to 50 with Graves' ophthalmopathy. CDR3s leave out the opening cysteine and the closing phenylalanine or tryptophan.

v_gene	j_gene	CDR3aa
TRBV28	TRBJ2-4	ASSLQSLGNIQY
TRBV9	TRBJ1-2	ASSVRLSGGYT
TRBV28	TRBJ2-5	ASTRDLGGQETQY
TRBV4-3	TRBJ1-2	ASSQDRTGGNYGYT
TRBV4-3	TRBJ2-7	ASSQDEGAGEQY
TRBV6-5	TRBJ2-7	ASSYALAQY
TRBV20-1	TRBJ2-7	SARDLFGSGPYEQY
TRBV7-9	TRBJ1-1	ASRILGRQNTEAF
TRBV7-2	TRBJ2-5	ASSFAGGQETQY
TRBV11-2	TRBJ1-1	ASSSGQGRSTEAF
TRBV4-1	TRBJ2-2	ASSQDQQGAQGGELF
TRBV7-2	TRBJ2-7	ASSLSAGSYEQY
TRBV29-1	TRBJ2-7	SVENTSYEQY
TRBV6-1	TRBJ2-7	ASSDFGYSYEQY
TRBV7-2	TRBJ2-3	ASAEGDTQY
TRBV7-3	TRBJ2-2	ASSFDRTGELF
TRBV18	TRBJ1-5	ASSPGGPASKQPQH
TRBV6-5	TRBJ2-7	ASSYKAGVGYEQY
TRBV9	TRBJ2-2	ASSYSVLAENTGELF
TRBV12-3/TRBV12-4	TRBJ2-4	ASSWAAGGLIHLAKNIQY
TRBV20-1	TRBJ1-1	SARGHKNTEAF
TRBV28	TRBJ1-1	ASSLPQGSAF
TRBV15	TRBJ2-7	ATSTGQSEQY
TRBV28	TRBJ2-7	ATTEDSPYEQY
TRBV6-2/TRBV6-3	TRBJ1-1	ASSRTGGAGTEAF
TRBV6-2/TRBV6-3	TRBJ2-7	ASSQGLAVTSTYEQY
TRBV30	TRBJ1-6	AWSGGGAYLH
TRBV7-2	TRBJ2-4	ASSSGTGAKAKNIQY
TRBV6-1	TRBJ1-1	ASRRTGQANTEAF
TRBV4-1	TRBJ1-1	ASSVTGGNTEAF
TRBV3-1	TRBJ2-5	ASSQGLEKETQY
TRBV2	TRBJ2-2	ASSEAATGELF
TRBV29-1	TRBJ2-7	SVVLNGRSSYEQY
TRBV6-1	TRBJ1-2	ASRPIAGAEGYI
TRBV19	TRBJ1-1	ASIGTGSSNTEAF
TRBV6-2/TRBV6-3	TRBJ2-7	ASSRGLAGVYGQY
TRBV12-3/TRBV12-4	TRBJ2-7	ASSLRDSGLAGVNEQY
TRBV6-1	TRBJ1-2	ASRDRGRFDGYT
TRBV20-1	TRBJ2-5	SSRGGDAAQY
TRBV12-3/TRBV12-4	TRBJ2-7	ASSPSPGARASYEQY
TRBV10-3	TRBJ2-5	AISESSGQETQY
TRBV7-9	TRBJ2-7	ASSSNSGSGSPN